This entry lists 8 T cell receptor beta chains sequenced from one sample in a study of human T cells and chemical hapten exposure. TCRdb re-analysed the 5' RACE reads in MiXCR, keeping a single row per CDR3 protein. The sample holds 80,000 or so distinct CDR3 sequences; more than 15% are singletons and the top ten take around 7%. The template was total RNA from unfractionated whole blood. The receptor set was obtained from a female donor in good health.

This clonotype is medium-sized. This sequence joins TRBV18 and TRBJ2-7; D gene uncertain. This CDR3 has 16 amino acids. The germline V gene encodes CDR1 KGHSH and CDR2 LQKENI. The V and J ends lost 1 base and 0 bases respectively, with 13 bases between them. CDR3: CASSPLIPSSSYEQYF. The CDR3 nucleotides read TGTGCCAGCTCACCACTAATCCCGAGTAGCTCCTACGAGCAGTACTTC.

This clonotype was detected only a few times. A read error is likely, as this CDR3 ends without the conserved phenylalanine or tryptophan. The limits of the CDR3 on the DNA are not certain, so only TCRdb's listed CDR3 is given. This sequence joins TRBV20-1 and TRBJ1-1; the table's D call, TRBD1, has no DNA check behind it. The germline CDR1 and CDR2 sequences are DFQATT and SNEGSKA (reference sequence). Including both end residues, the CDR3 is 12 amino acids long. CDR3 sequence reads: CSASKEGGASVV.

This clonotype occurred a few times. The V call is TRBV9, the J call TRBJ2-7, with D unclear. CDR3 length: 16 residues. Trimming removed 0 bases at V and 0 bases at J, with 13 bases between. Germline V gene sequence: CDR1 SGDLS, CDR2 YYNGEE. CDR3 protein: CASSVEFFANSYEQYF. In DNA, the CDR3 is TGTGCCAGCAGCGTAGAGTTCTTTGCAAACTCCTACGAGCAGTACTTC.

This clonotype came up a few times. The V call is TRBV13, the J call TRBJ1-1; weak D call: TRBD1 (5 bases). This CDR3 spans 17 amino acids. Germline-derived CDR1 and CDR2 are PRHDT and FYEKMQ (reference sequence). Trimming removed 1 base at V and 2 bases at J, with 17 bases between. The DNA for the CDR3 is TGTGCCAGCAGCTTAGTCGGCAGGGTCGTGGACAACACTGAAGCTTTCTTT. It codes for CASSLVGRVVDNTEAFF.

The chain carries TRBV12-3 or TRBV12-4 and TRBJ2-7, with D perhaps TRBD2 (6 bases). Trimming took off 4 bases at V and 3 bases at J, with 7 bases between the two ends. The CDR3 runs 12 residues. The DNA for the CDR3 is TGTGCCAGCAGTTGGGGGGACTACGAGCAGTACTTC. Residues: CASSWGDYEQYF.

The rearrangement uses TRBV6-5 and TRBJ2-7, with D tentatively TRBD2 (6 bases). The V and J ends lost 5 bases and 2 bases respectively, with 13 bases between them. Germline-derived CDR1 and CDR2 are MNHEY and SVGAGI. This CDR3 is 14 amino acids long. The CDR3 loop is CASSPGLATYEQYF. CDR3 DNA sequence: TGTGCCAGCAGTCCGGGACTGGCTACCTACGAGCAGTACTTC.

The chain uses TRBV2 and TRBJ1-1; TRBD1 is a possible D gene (5 bases). This CDR3 spans 14 amino acids. Trimming left V 10 bases short and J 1 base short, with 16 bases between. CDR1 and CDR2 from the germline V gene are SNHLY and FYNNEI. CDR3 DNA sequence: TGTGCCACGGGACGGCGGGGGACGAACACTGAAGCTTTCTTT. Protein sequence: CATGRRGTNTEAFF.

V usage is TRBV28 and J usage is TRBJ2-1; TRBD2 matches at 12 bases. CDR1 MDHEN and CDR2 SYDVKM come from the germline V gene. V was pared by 5 bases and J by 6 bases, with 11 bases of the junction left unmatched. The CDR3 runs 17 residues. The CDR3 DNA reads TGTGCCAGCAGTCGGTGGAGGACTAGCGGGAAGGTCAATGAGCAGTTCTTC. Protein product: CASSRWRTSGKVNEQFF.